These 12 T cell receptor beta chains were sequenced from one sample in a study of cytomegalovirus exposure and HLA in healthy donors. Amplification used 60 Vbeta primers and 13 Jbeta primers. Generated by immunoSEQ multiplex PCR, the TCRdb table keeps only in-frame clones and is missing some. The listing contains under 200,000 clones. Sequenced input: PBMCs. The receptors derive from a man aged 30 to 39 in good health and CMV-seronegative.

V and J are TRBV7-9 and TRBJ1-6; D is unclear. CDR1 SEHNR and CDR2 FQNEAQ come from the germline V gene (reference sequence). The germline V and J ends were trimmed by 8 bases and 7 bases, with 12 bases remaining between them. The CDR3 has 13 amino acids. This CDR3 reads CASRQALNSPLHF. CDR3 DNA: TGTGCCAGCCGTCAGGCCCTAAATTCACCCCTCCACTTT.

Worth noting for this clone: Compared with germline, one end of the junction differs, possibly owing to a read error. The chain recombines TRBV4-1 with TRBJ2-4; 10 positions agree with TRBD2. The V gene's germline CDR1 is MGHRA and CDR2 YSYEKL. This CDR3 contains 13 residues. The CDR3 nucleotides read TGCGCCAGCAGCCAAGGGGTCCTAGCGGGAGCGCACTTC. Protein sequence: CASSQGVLAGAHF.

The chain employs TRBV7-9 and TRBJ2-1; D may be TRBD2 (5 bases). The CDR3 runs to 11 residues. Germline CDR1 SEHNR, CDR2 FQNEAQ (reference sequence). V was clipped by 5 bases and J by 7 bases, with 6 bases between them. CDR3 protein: CASSPGNEQFF. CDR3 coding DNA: TGTGCCAGCAGCCCGGGAAATGAGCAGTTCTTC.

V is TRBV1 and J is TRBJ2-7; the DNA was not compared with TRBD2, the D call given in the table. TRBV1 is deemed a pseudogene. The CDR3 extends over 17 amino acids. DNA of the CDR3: TGCACCAGCAGCCGTTCGGTAGCGGGGCGGCTATTATACGAGCAGTACTTC. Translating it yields CTSSRSVAGRLLYEQYF.

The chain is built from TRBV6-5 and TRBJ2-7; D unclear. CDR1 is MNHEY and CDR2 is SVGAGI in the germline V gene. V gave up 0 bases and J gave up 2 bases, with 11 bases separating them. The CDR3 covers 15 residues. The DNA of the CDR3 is TGTGCCAGCAGTTACTCGGGCAAGCCCACCTACGAGCAGTACTTC. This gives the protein CASSYSGKPTYEQYF.

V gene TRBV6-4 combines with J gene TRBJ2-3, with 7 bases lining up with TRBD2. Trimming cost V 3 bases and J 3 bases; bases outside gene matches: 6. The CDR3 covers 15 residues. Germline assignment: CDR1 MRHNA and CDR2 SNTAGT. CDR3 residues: CASSEGGIGTDTQYF. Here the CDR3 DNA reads TGTGCCAGCAGTGAGGGGGGGATAGGGACAGATACGCAGTATTTT.

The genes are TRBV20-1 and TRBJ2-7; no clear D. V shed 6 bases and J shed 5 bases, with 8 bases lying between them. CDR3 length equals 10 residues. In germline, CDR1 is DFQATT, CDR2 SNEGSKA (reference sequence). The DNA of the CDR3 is TGCAGTGCCCCGGTGGACGAGCAGTACTTC. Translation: CSAPVDEQYF.

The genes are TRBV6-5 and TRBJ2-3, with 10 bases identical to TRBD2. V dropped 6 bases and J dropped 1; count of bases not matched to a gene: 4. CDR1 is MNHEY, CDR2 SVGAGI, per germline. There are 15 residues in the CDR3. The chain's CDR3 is CASSGGTSGTDTQYF. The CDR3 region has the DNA TGTGCCAGCAGCGGGGGGACTAGCGGCACAGATACGCAGTATTTT.

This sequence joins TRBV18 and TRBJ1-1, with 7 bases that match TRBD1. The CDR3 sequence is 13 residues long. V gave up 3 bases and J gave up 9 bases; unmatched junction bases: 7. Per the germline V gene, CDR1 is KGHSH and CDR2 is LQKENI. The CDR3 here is CASSPGTDSKAFF. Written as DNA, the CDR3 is TGTGCCAGCTCACCGGGGACAGACTCTAAAGCTTTCTTT.

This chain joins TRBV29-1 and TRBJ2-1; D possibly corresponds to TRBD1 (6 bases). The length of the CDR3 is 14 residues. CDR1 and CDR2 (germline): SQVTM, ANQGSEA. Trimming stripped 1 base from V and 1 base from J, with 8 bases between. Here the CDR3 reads CSVEGQGSYNEQFF. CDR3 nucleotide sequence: TGCAGCGTTGAAGGCCAGGGGTCCTACAATGAGCAGTTCTTC.

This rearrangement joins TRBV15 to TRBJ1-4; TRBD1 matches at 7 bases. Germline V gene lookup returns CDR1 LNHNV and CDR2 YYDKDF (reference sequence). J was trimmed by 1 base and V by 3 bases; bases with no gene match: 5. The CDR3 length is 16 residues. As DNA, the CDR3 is TGTGCCACCAGCAGTCTCAGACAGGGAACTAATGAAAAACTGTTTTTT. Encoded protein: CATSSLRQGTNEKLFF.

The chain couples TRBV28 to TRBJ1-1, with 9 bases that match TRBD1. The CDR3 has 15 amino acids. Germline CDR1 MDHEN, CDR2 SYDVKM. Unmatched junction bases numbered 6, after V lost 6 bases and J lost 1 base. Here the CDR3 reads CASSVPGQGNTEAFF. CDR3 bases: TGTGCCAGCAGCGTCCCGGGACAGGGGAACACTGAAGCTTTCTTT.